These T cell receptor beta chains were read from a single sample in a study of shared clonotypes between healthy human individuals. Only in-frame clones appear in the TCRdb table, and some are missing; sequencing was by immunoSEQ multiplex PCR. Here the sample spans 2 million to 2.5 million clones, approximately 96% being singletons. Material: naive CD4+ T cells sorted from blood. Source of these receptors: a man aged 18 to 29 in good health. CDR3s include the opening cysteine and the closing phenylalanine or tryptophan.

J gene: TRBJ1-6
V gene: TRBV19
CDR3 protein: CASSKLSRGVTYNSPLHF

J gene: TRBJ2-5
V gene: TRBV15
CDR3 protein: CATNHGNQETQYF

J gene: TRBJ2-7
V gene: TRBV25-1
CDR3 protein: CASSVTGLAYEQYF

J gene: TRBJ1-2
V gene: TRBV6-5
CDR3 protein: CASSYSILGSYGYTF

J gene: TRBJ2-4
V gene: TRBV5-6
CDR3 protein: CASSLVVAVAGKNIQYF

J gene: TRBJ1-5
V gene: TRBV10-3
CDR3 protein: CAISEGGGNQPQHF

J gene: TRBJ2-5
V gene: TRBV6-6
CDR3 protein: CASSTGTPTQETQYF

J gene: TRBJ1-6
V gene: TRBV10-3
CDR3 protein: CAIGGPQTGPQSPLHF

J gene: TRBJ2-5
V gene: TRBV4-1
CDR3 protein: CASSQDEPQETQYF

J gene: TRBJ2-2
V gene: TRBV7-8
CDR3 protein: CASSMGLAQLENTGELFF

J gene: TRBJ1-3
V gene: TRBV5-1
CDR3 protein: CASSFQGSSGNTIYF

J gene: TRBJ1-5
V gene: TRBV2
CDR3 protein: CASSDGTGGTNQPQHF

J gene: TRBJ1-2
V gene: TRBV6-5
CDR3 protein: CASSYLQVRVGGYTF

J gene: TRBJ1-1
V gene: TRBV18
CDR3 protein: CASSPQRGTGNTEAFF

J gene: TRBJ1-2
V gene: TRBV5-8
CDR3 protein: CASRRGADLGYGYTF

J gene: TRBJ1-6
V gene: TRBV28
CDR3 protein: CASSFLGSLSPLHF

J gene: TRBJ2-3
V gene: TRBV10-3
CDR3 protein: CAIRGQGSTDTQYF

J gene: TRBJ2-1
V gene: TRBV11-2
CDR3 protein: CASSQGAGVRNEQFF

J gene: TRBJ2-2
V gene: TRBV27
CDR3 protein: CAIRGGQGKTGELFF

J gene: TRBJ1-4
V gene: TRBV21-1
CDR3 protein: CASSPTPIATNEKLFF

J gene: TRBJ2-5
V gene: TRBV10-3
CDR3 protein: CAISEPGEVRTQYF

J gene: TRBJ1-2
V gene: TRBV7-2
CDR3 protein: CASSSQGDYGYTF

J gene: TRBJ2-7
V gene: TRBV6-6
CDR3 protein: CASGELAGGRGEQYF

J gene: TRBJ2-7
V gene: TRBV11-2
CDR3 protein: CASRGTGVREQYF

J gene: TRBJ1-1
V gene: TRBV4-1
CDR3 protein: CASSQGQKNTEAFF

J gene: TRBJ1-3
V gene: TRBV10-3
CDR3 protein: CAISGGNGNTIYF

J gene: TRBJ2-5
V gene: TRBV4-1
CDR3 protein: CASSQFPLQETQYF

J gene: TRBJ1-2
V gene: TRBV6-1
CDR3 protein: CASRGRDSYGYTF

J gene: TRBJ2-7
V gene: TRBV5-6
CDR3 protein: CASSLSGYEQYF

J gene: TRBJ2-3
V gene: TRBV7-9
CDR3 protein: CASSLYVTRERDTQYF

J gene: TRBJ2-1
V gene: TRBV10-3
CDR3 protein: CAISEGQGNNEQFF

J gene: TRBJ1-3
V gene: TRBV6-1
CDR3 protein: CASSGHGTGSSGNTIYF

J gene: TRBJ2-3
V gene: TRBV30
CDR3 protein: CAWTARGEFTDTQYF

J gene: TRBJ2-2
V gene: TRBV14
CDR3 protein: CASSPFVDTGELFF

J gene: TRBJ2-5
V gene: TRBV5-1
CDR3 protein: CASSRGKETQYF

J gene: TRBJ2-7
V gene: TRBV18
CDR3 protein: CASSPEVGQSSYEQYF

J gene: TRBJ1-6
V gene: TRBV6-6
CDR3 protein: CASRPLTGDNSPLHF

J gene: TRBJ2-1
V gene: TRBV7-8
CDR3 protein: CASSSRTGDYNEQFF

J gene: TRBJ2-1
V gene: TRBV19
CDR3 protein: CASSTVAGGPEQFF

J gene: TRBJ1-1
V gene: TRBV18
CDR3 protein: CASSPGQGVTEAFF

J gene: TRBJ1-4
V gene: TRBV18
CDR3 protein: CASSFMATNEKLFF

J gene: TRBJ2-7
V gene: TRBV29-1
CDR3 protein: CSVERTGGGEQYF

J gene: TRBJ2-7
V gene: TRBV21-1
CDR3 protein: CASSIGPIYPYEQYF

J gene: TRBJ2-5
V gene: TRBV7-2
CDR3 protein: CASSLDRGEETQYF

J gene: TRBJ1-5
V gene: TRBV18
CDR3 protein: CASSPGALSNQPQHF

J gene: TRBJ2-5
V gene: TRBV5-4
CDR3 protein: CASSPQPQETQYF

J gene: TRBJ1-5
V gene: TRBV15
CDR3 protein: CATSREVRQGFGSNQPQHF

J gene: TRBJ1-1
V gene: TRBV6-6
CDR3 protein: CATILSGLTEAFF

J gene: TRBJ1-5
V gene: TRBV6-5
CDR3 protein: CASSYSSPNQPQHF

J gene: TRBJ2-7
V gene: TRBV7-2
CDR3 protein: CASSLAGGSYEQYF

J gene: TRBJ1-2
V gene: TRBV10-3
CDR3 protein: CAISEFNGQGVSYGYTF

J gene: TRBJ2-7
V gene: TRBV18
CDR3 protein: CASSPLRRTTQYEQYF

J gene: TRBJ2-5
V gene: TRBV20-1
CDR3 protein: CSARAGETQYF

J gene: TRBJ2-2
V gene: TRBV7-9
CDR3 protein: CASSDRAGTGELFF

J gene: TRBJ1-5
V gene: TRBV19
CDR3 protein: CASSTTGLGQPQHF

J gene: TRBJ1-2
V gene: TRBV6-5
CDR3 protein: CASSYSGPGEYGYTF

J gene: TRBJ1-4
V gene: TRBV28
CDR3 protein: CASSLRGGGEKLFF

J gene: TRBJ1-4
V gene: TRBV28
CDR3 protein: CASSLGQEEEKLFF

J gene: TRBJ1-2
V gene: TRBV6-1
CDR3 protein: CASSEVLTGLYGYTF